The following is a TCR beta chain sequence with its context. The entry originates in a study of blood T cell repertoires in COVID-19. The CDR3 is 13 residues long. Trimming took off 1 base at V and 10 bases at J, with 13 bases between the two ends. CDR1 LGHDT and CDR2 YNNKEL come from the germline V gene (reference sequence). The assay was immunoSEQ multiplex PCR, and TCRdb's table has in-frame clones only and misses some. The sample lists roughly 100,000 clones, roughly 80% occurring once. The receptor comes from a woman aged 70-85 years with acute or convalescent COVID-19. Sequencing used peripheral blood. This chain connects TRBV3-1 (or the pseudogene TRBV3-2) to TRBJ1-1; D may be TRBD1 (6 bases). The CDR3 protein is CASSQVRGAVAFF. CDR3 sequence (DNA): TGTGCCAGCAGCCAAGTGCGGGGGGCGGTAGCTTTCTTT.